The 17 T cell receptor gamma chains in this list originate from one sample, sequenced in a study of Vδ1+ human thymocytes. The template was reverse-transcribed extracted RNA. Pooled V-gene forward primers with one constant-region reverse primer generated the CDR3 amplicons by multiplex PCR. TCRdb redid clone calling on the multiplex PCR reads using CATT. Of 9,000 or so gamma-chain clones listed, around 54% are singletons. Study-level points and caveats: Highly polyclonal TRG and TRD repertoires with Gaussian CDR3 length distributions appeared in thymus.

Antigen specificity for these receptors is unknown. The sample was Vdelta1+ gamma-delta thymocytes from the thymus. Subset here: FACS-sorted CD3+ TCRalphabeta- TCRVdelta1+ TCRVdelta2- thymocytes. These receptors came from a girl younger than two who had congenital heart surgery.

The chain couples TRGV8 to TRGJ1 or TRGJ2. Matching the DNA to germline supplied the J gene, which TCRdb does not give. CDR1 is VENAVY and CDR2 is YDSYNSRV in the germline V gene. This CDR3 contains 12 residues. Trimming took 5 bases from V and 4 from J; bases not matched to a gene: 5. CDR3 bases: TGTGCCACCTGGGGATCATATTATAAGAAACTCTTT. This encodes CATWGSYYKKLF.

J gene calling gave no result, while the V gene is TRGV9. This CDR3 contains 9 residues. Germline loops: CDR1 GITISATS, CDR2 ISYDGTV (reference sequence). The CDR3, as DNA: TGTGCCTTGTGGGAGGTGGAACTCTTT. It is translated as CALWEVELF.

The chain couples TRGV9 to TRGJ1 or TRGJ2. CDR3 size: 14 residues. Germline CDR1 GITISATS, CDR2 ISYDGTV (reference sequence). The V segment lost 2 bases and the J segment 6 bases; nucleotides outside the gene matches: 10. As DNA, the CDR3 is TGTGCCTTGTGGGAGGGGCCGCCGAGTTATAAGAAACTCTTT. Translating gives CALWEGPPSYKKLF.

Details on this clone: Within the sample, other DNA sequences also encode this same CDR3. The rearrangement links TRGV3 to TRGJ1 or TRGJ2. The J gene was missing in TCRdb and was found by matching the end of the DNA to germline. Germline V lookup: CDR1 VTNTFY, CDR2 YDVSTARD (reference sequence). J lost 4 bases, V lost 0 bases, and 6 bases had no gene match. CDR3 size: 14 residues. CDR3 region: CATWDRPTYYKKLF. CDR3 nucleotides: TGTGCCACCTGGGACAGGCCAACATATTATAAGAAACTCTTT.

This clone was recorded a few times. This sample also contains other DNA sequences that code for the same CDR3. The chain is built from TRGV3 and TRGJ1 or TRGJ2. TCRdb gives no J gene; it was assigned here by matching the DNA to germline. V lost 0 bases, J lost 0 bases, and 2 bases stayed unmatched. CDR3 length equals 14 residues. Germline loops: CDR1 VTNTFY, CDR2 YDVSTARD (reference sequence). The CDR3 region is CATWDRRNYYKKLF. DNA of the CDR3: TGTGCCACCTGGGACAGGCGGAATTATTATAAGAAACTCTTT.

This chain connects TRGV2 to TRGJP2. Here the J gene came from matching the DNA to germline, since TCRdb omits it. V lost 2 bases and J lost 1; bases outside the gene matches: 4. Germline CDR1 reads EGSNGY; CDR2 reads YDSYNSKV. The CDR3 is made up of 15 amino acids. In nucleotides, the CDR3 is TGTGCCACCTGGGACGCGACTAGTAGTGATTGGATCAAGACGTTT. It specifies CATWDATSSDWIKTF.

This chain links TRGV3 with TRGJP2. TCRdb supplies no J gene; here it was assigned by aligning the nucleotide sequence to germline. The CDR3 length is 14 residues. J lost 11 bases, V lost 3 bases, and 12 bases had no gene match. Germline V lookup: CDR1 VTNTFY, CDR2 YDVSTARD (reference sequence). DNA of the CDR3: TGTGCCACCTGGGACGTAGCCGGTAGGTGGATCAAGACGTTT. It codes for CATWDVAGRWIKTF.

This chain links TRGV2 with TRGJ1 or TRGJ2. TCRdb gives no J gene; it was assigned here by matching the DNA to germline. Germline V lookup: CDR1 EGSNGY, CDR2 YDSYNSKV. The CDR3 contains 14 residues. V lost 0 bases to trimming and J lost 6 bases; unmatched junction nucleotides: 8. The CDR3 DNA sequence: TGTGCCACCTGGGACGGGCCCTCGGGTTATAAGAAACTCTTT. It codes for CATWDGPSGYKKLF.

The chain is built from TRGV3 and TRGJ1 or TRGJ2. TCRdb carries no J gene annotation; the J gene was assigned here by matching the DNA with germline. The CDR3 extends over 12 amino acids. The V gene end was trimmed by 3 bases and the J gene end by 6 bases; junction bases not matched to a gene: 5. Germline-derived CDR1 and CDR2 are VTNTFY and YDVSTARD (reference sequence). The chain's CDR3 is CATWDGFYKKLF. In DNA form, the CDR3 reads TGTGCCACCTGGGACGGATTTTATAAGAAACTCTTT.

Concerning this clone: The junction differs from germline at one of its ends, possibly a read error. The chain links TRGV9 to TRGJ1 or TRGJ2. In the absence of a J gene in TCRdb, the DNA was matched to germline to assign it here. This CDR3 region has 12 residues. CDR1 and CDR2 (germline): GITISATS, ISYDGTV (reference sequence). The CDR3 sequence is CALWEARYRKLF. The CDR3 region has the DNA TGTGCCTTGTGGGAGGCGCGTTATAGGAAACTCTTT.

As regards this clone: One junction end disagrees with the germline gene, perhaps due to a read error. The gene calls are TRGV8 and TRGJ1 or TRGJ2. The J gene is not listed in TCRdb, so it was assigned here from a DNA match to germline. Germline CDR1 and CDR2: VENAVY and YDSYNSRV. The CDR3 contains 14 residues. In nucleotides, the CDR3 is TGTGCCACCCGGGATAGGCGTGCGCGGTATAAGAAACTCTTT. As protein: CATRDRRARYKKLF.

This clone was counted only a few times. Other nucleotide sequences from this sample produce the same CDR3. The rearrangement joins TRGV2 to TRGJ1 or TRGJ2. Germline V gene sequence: CDR1 EGSNGY, CDR2 YDSYNSKV. The V segment lost 0 bases and the J segment 10 bases; nucleotides outside the gene matches: 3. The CDR3 extends over 11 amino acids. The CDR3 bases are TGTGCCACCTGGGACGGGAGAAAGAAACTCTTT. As protein: CATWDGRKKLF.

The chain couples TRGV9 to TRGJ1 or TRGJ2. The J gene comes from matching the DNA to germline here; TCRdb lacks it. CDR1 is GITISATS and CDR2 is ISYDGTV in the germline V gene (reference sequence). The V and J ends lost 2 bases and 0 bases, in that order; junction bases with no gene match: 13. The CDR3 spans 17 residues. CDR3 residues: CALWEGDQTSNYYKKLF. The CDR3 region has the DNA TGTGCCTTGTGGGAGGGTGATCAGACTTCGAATTATTATAAGAAACTCTTT.

The chain uses TRGV9 and TRGJ1 or TRGJ2. The J gene, missing from TCRdb, was assigned here through DNA to germline matching. The CDR3 has 14 amino acids. CDR1 is GITISATS, CDR2 ISYDGTV, per germline (reference sequence). V was clipped by 2 bases and J by 12 bases; unmatched bases: 16. The CDR3 loop is CALWEESTMQGKLF. CDR3 DNA sequence: TGTGCCTTGTGGGAGGAATCGACAATGCAGGGGAAACTCTTT.

Concerning this clone: One end of the junction is discordant with germline, which a read error may explain. The rearrangement uses TRGV4 and TRGJ1 or TRGJ2. CDR1 is EGSTGY and CDR2 is YDSYTSSV in the germline V gene. The CDR3 is 12 amino acids. CDR3 amino acids: CAAWDGPYKKLF. CDR3 DNA sequence: TGTGCCGCCTGGGATGGGCCGTATAAGAAACTCTTT.

The chain uses TRGV9 and TRGJ1 or TRGJ2. TCRdb records no J gene; here it was assigned by comparing the DNA to germline. This CDR3 contains 12 residues. The J segment lost 8 bases and the V segment lost 0 bases, leaving 4 bases of the junction unmatched. CDR1 is GITISATS, CDR2 ISYDGTV, per germline (reference sequence). DNA of the CDR3: TGTGCCTTGTGGGAGGTGGGTCATAAGAAACTCTTT. It encodes CALWEVGHKKLF.

The gene calls are TRGV4 and TRGJ1 or TRGJ2. The CDR3 loop spans 13 amino acids. CDR1 is EGSTGY, CDR2 YDSYTSSV, per germline. V trimming: 1 base; J trimming: 1 base; junction bases outside the gene matches: 1. DNA of the CDR3: TGTGCCACCTGGGATGGAAATTATTATAAGAAACTCTTT. Protein product: CATWDGNYYKKLF.